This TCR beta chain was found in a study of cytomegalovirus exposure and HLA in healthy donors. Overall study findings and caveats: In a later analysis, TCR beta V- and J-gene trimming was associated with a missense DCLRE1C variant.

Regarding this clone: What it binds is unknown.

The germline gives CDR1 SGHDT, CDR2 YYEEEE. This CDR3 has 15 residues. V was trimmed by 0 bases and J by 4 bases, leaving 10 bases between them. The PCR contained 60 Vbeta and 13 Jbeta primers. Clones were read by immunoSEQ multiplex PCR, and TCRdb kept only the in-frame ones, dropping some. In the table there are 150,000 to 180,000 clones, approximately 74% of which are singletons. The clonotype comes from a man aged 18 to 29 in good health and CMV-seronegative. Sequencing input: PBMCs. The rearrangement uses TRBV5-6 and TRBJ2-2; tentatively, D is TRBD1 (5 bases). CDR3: CASSLGRVGTGELFF. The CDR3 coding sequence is TGTGCCAGCAGCTTGGGCAGGGTGGGCACCGGGGAGCTGTTTTTT.